The TCR beta chain described here comes from a study of breast tumors, draining lymph nodes, adjacent tissues. This CDR3 comprises 15 residues. J was trimmed by 2 bases and V by 0 bases; bases with no gene match: 2. Looked up from germline, CDR1 is SGHNT and CDR2 is YYREEE (reference sequence). TCRdb independently ran MiXCR on the multiplex PCR reads; one entry per CDR3 protein. The table includes 60,000 to 70,000 distinct CDR3 sequences, around 52% detected once. In this sample, this clonotype turned up a few times. The source of this sequence is a female donor with breast cancer. Some clones in this sample may be carry-over from other donors' samples. Sequenced material: breast tumor tissue. V is TRBV5-4 and J is TRBJ2-7, with 10 nucleotides matching TRBD1. In DNA form, the CDR3 reads TGTGCCAGCAGCTTGGCCGGGACAGGGGCCTACGAGCAGTACTTC. Protein product: CASSLAGTGAYEQYF.